The 18 T cell receptor beta chains listed next were all sequenced from one sample in a study of blood T cells in healthy people across ages. Together with a sample-barcoded 5' primer, a J-beta primer mix was included in a second PCR lasting about 6 to 11 cycles. TCRdb passed the 5' RACE reads through MiXCR, listing each CDR3 protein once. Among some 1.7 million distinct CDR3 sequences listed, under 30% were seen once. Material: blood. The receptors derive from a woman in her 30s in good health.

V and J are TRBV20-1 and TRBJ1-1; D is ambiguous. The CDR3 is made up of 12 amino acids. V was pared by 2 bases and J by 4 bases, with 8 bases between. The germline gives CDR1 DFQATT, CDR2 SNEGSKA (reference sequence). CDR3 sequence reads: CSARRTSTEAFF. For the CDR3, the DNA is TGCAGTGCTAGACGGACGTCCACTGAAGCTTTCTTT.

The rearrangement links TRBV27 to TRBJ2-1; D may be TRBD2 (5 bases). V lost 6 bases and J lost 10, with 16 bases in between. CDR3 size: 13 residues. In germline, CDR1 is MNHEY, CDR2 SMNVEV (reference sequence). The CDR3 reads CASSLPSLGEQFF. CDR3 nucleotide sequence: TGTGCCAGCAGCCTGCCTAGCTTGGGGGAGCAGTTCTTC.

Remarks on this clonotype: A read error may produce the germline difference seen at one junction end. The chain combines TRBV12-3 or TRBV12-4 with TRBJ2-1; possible D gene TRBD2, 6 bases. The CDR3 sequence is 16 residues long. The CDR3 reads CASIPREAGLYSEQFF. CDR3 DNA: TGTGCCAGCATCCCGCGGGAAGCGGGCCTTTACAGTGAGCAGTTCTTC.

A remark on this clonotype: The junction differs from germline at one of its ends, possibly a read error. The chain recombines TRBV12-3 or TRBV12-4 with TRBJ2-3; 11 nucleotides match TRBD2. This CDR3 has 16 residues. The CDR3 protein is CASSTLTSGTTDAQYF. The CDR3 DNA follows: TGTGCCAGCAGTACCCTGACTAGCGGGACCACAGATGCGCAGTATTTT.

This clonotype has only a few counts. V usage is TRBV5-1 and J usage is TRBJ2-1; D is perhaps TRBD2 (6 bases). Trimming removed 0 bases from V and 3 bases from J, with 19 bases in between. Germline V gives CDR1 SGHRS, CDR2 YFSETQ. CDR3 length equals 18 residues. The CDR3 DNA reads as TGCGCCAGCAGCTTGGTGAGGGCGCGGCGGGATTTCTACAATGAGCAGTTCTTC. Amino acid sequence: CASSLVRARRDFYNEQFF.

This clonotype was picked up a small number of times. The chain recombines TRBV20-1 with TRBJ2-1, with D perhaps TRBD2 (5 bases). The CDR3 consists of 17 residues. V was clipped by 5 bases and J by 3 bases, with 23 bases between them. Germline V gene data show CDR1 as DFQATT and CDR2 as SNEGSKA (reference sequence). As DNA, the CDR3 is TGCAGTGCTTTCAATATAAGGTACCCCCGGGGCTACAATGAGCAGTTCTTC. The encoded protein is CSAFNIRYPRGYNEQFF.

The CDR3 loop is CASTTVPGNQPQHF. CDR3 nucleotide sequence: TGTGCCAGCACTACCGTTCCGGGCAATCAGCCCCAGCATTTT. The rearrangement joins TRBV28 to TRBJ1-5; D gene uncertain. V lost 7 bases and J lost 2, with 12 bases in between. There are 14 residues in the CDR3. Germline CDR1 reads MDHEN; CDR2 reads SYDVKM.

This clonotype has more than one count but fewer than ten. J is TRBJ1-2 and V is TRBV11-2; TRBD1 might be the D (5 bases). V shed 5 bases and J shed 3 bases, with 16 bases lying between them. The CDR3 spans 15 residues. In germline, CDR1 is SGHAT, CDR2 FQNNGV. CDR3 sequence reads: CASSTGTGYYYGYTF. As DNA, the CDR3 is TGTGCCAGCAGCACTGGCACAGGCTATTACTATGGCTACACCTTC.

On this clonotype itself: A much larger clone is a single base away; this may be a read error. J is TRBJ2-7 and V is TRBV12-3 or TRBV12-4; D is perhaps TRBD2 (6 bases). The CDR3 runs 14 residues. The CDR3 region is CAGSFSGTERSQYF. The DNA for the CDR3 is TGTGCCGGCAGTTTCTCCGGGACTGAGAGGTCCCAGTACTTC.

In its sample, this clonotype was seen a few times. The rearrangement joins TRBV20-1 to TRBJ2-7, with D tentatively TRBD1 (5 bases). The CDR3 runs to 15 residues. Germline V lookup: CDR1 DFQATT, CDR2 SNEGSKA (reference sequence). Trimming took 1 base from V and 2 from J, leaving 15 bases between them. The DNA for the CDR3 is TGCAGTGCTAGAGCCTGGGCAGGGAAACCCTACGAGCAGTACTTC. Its protein is CSARAWAGKPYEQYF.

This clonotype has only a few counts. This rearrangement joins TRBV6-5 to TRBJ2-1; the match to TRBD2 covers 15 bases. Germline CDR1 MNHEY, CDR2 SVGAGI. The junction had 10 bases not matched to a gene; V was cut back by 6 bases and J by 13 bases. The CDR3 covers 15 residues. The CDR3 spells CASRPGLAGGPEQFF. Written as DNA, the CDR3 is TGTGCCAGCAGACCTGGACTAGCGGGAGGGCCGGAACAGTTCTTC.

This rearrangement joins TRBV20-1 to TRBJ2-1; D gene uncertain. Germline loops: CDR1 DFQATT, CDR2 SNEGSKA (reference sequence). The CDR3 length is 16 residues. V was pared by 1 base and J by 8 bases, with 21 bases between. This CDR3 reads CSARGLRVSPSDEQFF. CDR3 nucleotide sequence: TGCAGTGCTAGAGGCCTTCGGGTGTCCCCCAGCGATGAGCAGTTCTTC.

This clonotype showed up just a few times. The chain has TRBV12-3 or TRBV12-4 and TRBJ2-3; D call uncertain. CDR3 length: 11 amino acids. The V end was cut by 8 bases, the J end by 7 bases, with 10 bases between. CDR3 amino acids: CASQLHNTQYF. The CDR3 DNA reads as TGTGCCAGCCAGCTACATAATACGCAGTATTTT.

This clonotype has a handful of counts. The chain uses TRBV10-3 and TRBJ1-5, with a possible D match to TRBD1 (5 bases). V was clipped by 4 bases and J by 0 bases, with 10 bases between them. The CDR3 runs 15 residues. Germline CDR1 ENHRY, CDR2 SYGVKD. The CDR3 loop reads CAISATVPSNQPQHF. The CDR3 DNA is TGTGCCATCAGTGCGACAGTCCCTAGCAATCAGCCCCAGCATTTT.

This clonotype was detected only a few times. The rearrangement uses TRBV9 and TRBJ1-1, with a weak D call TRBD1 (6 bases). With 0 bases removed from V and 3 bases from J, the gap between germline ends came to 12 bases. Germline assignment: CDR1 SGDLS and CDR2 YYNGEE. This CDR3 is 15 amino acids long. CDR3 DNA sequence: TGTGCCAGCAGCGTAGGGCAGGGGATGGACACTGAAGCTTTCTTT. Its protein is CASSVGQGMDTEAFF.

This clonotype appeared a few times. For the CDR3, the DNA is TGTGCCAGCAGCTCAGATAGCGGGAGACTCTACGAGCAGTACTTC. Amino acid sequence: CASSSDSGRLYEQYF. V and J are TRBV7-2 and TRBJ2-7; 9 bases fit TRBD2. J lost 3 bases, V lost 4 bases, and 7 bases had no gene match. The V gene's germline CDR1 is SGHTA and CDR2 FQGNSA. The CDR3 consists of 15 residues.

V gene TRBV5-1 combines with J gene TRBJ2-5; the D call may be TRBD1 or TRBD2 (5 bases each). Per the germline V gene, CDR1 is SGHRS and CDR2 is YFSETQ. Trimming removed 0 bases at V and 4 bases at J, with 13 bases between. The CDR3 totals 15 residues. The DNA of the CDR3 is TGCGCCAGCAGCTTGGATTGGGGGATCGGAGAGACCCAGTACTTC. Residues: CASSLDWGIGETQYF.

This clonotype occurred a few times. This chain links TRBV24-1 with TRBJ2-7; D call uncertain. V lost 2 bases to trimming and J lost 6 bases, with 10 bases between them. CDR1 is KGHDR, CDR2 SFDVKD, per germline. The CDR3 has 13 amino acids. The DNA of the CDR3 is TGTGCCACCAGTGATTCGCCGACCGGCGAGCAGTACTTC. Protein sequence: CATSDSPTGEQYF.